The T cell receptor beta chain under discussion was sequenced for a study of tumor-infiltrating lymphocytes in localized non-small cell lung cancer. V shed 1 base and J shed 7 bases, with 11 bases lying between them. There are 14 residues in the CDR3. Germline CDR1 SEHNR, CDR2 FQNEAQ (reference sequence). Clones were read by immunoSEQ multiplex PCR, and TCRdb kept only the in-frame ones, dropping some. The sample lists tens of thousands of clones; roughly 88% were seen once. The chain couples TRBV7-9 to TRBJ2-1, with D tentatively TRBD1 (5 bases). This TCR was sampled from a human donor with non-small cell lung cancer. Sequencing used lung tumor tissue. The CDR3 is CASSLEASGNEQFF. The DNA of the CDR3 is TGTGCCAGCAGCTTAGAGGCGTCAGGGAATGAGCAGTTCTTC.